This entry concerns a single TCR beta chain. The sample belongs to a study of cytomegalovirus exposure and HLA in healthy donors. Germline CDR1 reads SGHTS; CDR2 reads YDEGEE. Trimming removed 1 base from V and 0 bases from J; junction bases left unmatched: 2. The CDR3 is 16 residues long. A multiplex PCR was run with 60 Vbeta primers and 13 Jbeta primers. Measured with immunoSEQ multiplex PCR; TCRdb has only the in-frame clones, and not every one. The table shows 200,000 to 250,000 clones, with 82% occurring only once. V is TRBV5-8 and J is TRBJ2-2, with 8 bases lining up with TRBD2. The receptor was isolated from a middle-aged woman in good health and CMV-seropositive. The specimen was PBMCs. CDR3 in DNA: TGTGCCAGCAGCTTGTGGCGGGGGGCGAACACCGGGGAGCTGTTTTTT. This translates into CASSLWRGANTGELFF.